This TCR beta chain was captured in a study of blood T cell repertoires in COVID-19. About the study: T cells, B-cell-depleted T cells, or PBMCs supplied cDNA or gDNA.

Remarks on this clone: The junction and the germline gene differ at one end; a read error may be behind it.

The CDR3 runs to 12 residues. Per germline, CDR1 SSHAT and CDR2 FNYEAQ (reference sequence). Profiling relied on immunoSEQ multiplex PCR, and the TCRdb table lists in-frame clones only, not all of them. The table includes roughly 100,000 clones, 75% to 85% detected once. The specimen was peripheral blood. The TCR sequence derives from a man aged 80 or over with COVID-19, enrolled during active disease. The chain employs TRBV7-7 and TRBJ2-2; D gene uncertain. In nucleotides, the CDR3 is TGTGCTAGCACCTCGAACACCGGGGAGCTGTTTTTT. As protein: CASTSNTGELFF. Looking up the rest from reference TRBV7-7 and TRBJ2-2 gives the full variable domain: GAGVSQSPRYKVTKRGQDVTLRCDPISSHATLYWYQQALGQGPEFLTYFNYEAQPDKSGLPSDRFSAERPEGSISTLTIQRTEQRDSAMYRCASTSNTGELFFGEGSRLTVL.